This TCR beta chain was sequenced in a study of shared clonotypes between healthy human individuals. In regard to this clone: Its target is not known.

General observations from the study: In general, naive subsets displayed greater estimated richness than memory subsets did.

TCRdb's copy holds only in-frame clones and misses some; the assay was immunoSEQ multiplex PCR. The profile shows about 690,000 clones, 90% of them singletons. The CDR3 sequence is 15 residues long. Per the germline V gene, CDR1 is MNHNS and CDR2 is SASEGT. V was pared by 3 bases and J by 2 bases, with 5 bases of the junction left unmatched. The sample was memory CD8+ T cells from PBMCs. Subset: CD45RO+ cells pooled with CCR7-negative TemRA cells. The V and J genes are TRBV6-1 and TRBJ2-7, with 9 bases lining up with TRBD1. The origin of this receptor is a man younger than 35 in good health. Some clones in this sample may be carry-over from other donors' samples. CDR3 DNA sequence: TGTGCCAGCAGTGATATTTGGGACAGGGCCTACGAGCAGTACTTC. Residues: CASSDIWDRAYEQYF.